This TCR beta chain was captured by sequencing in a study of OX40 agonist ivuxolimab in advanced cancers. Notes on the study in general: Certain nonresponders additionally had low normalized T-cell clonal expansion.

Trimming removed 8 bases from V and 0 bases from J, with 17 bases in between. Looked up from germline, CDR1 is ENHRY and CDR2 is SYGVKD. The CDR3 spans 16 residues. In the case of this clone: Antigen unknown.

Clones were sequenced by immunoSEQ multiplex PCR, and TCRdb holds only the in-frame ones, with some missing. The table records approximately 61,000 clones, around 93% of them present only once. The V and J genes are TRBV10-3 and TRBJ1-3; D ambiguous. The TCR originated in an adult with an advanced solid tumor such as melanoma, head and neck, liver or kidney cancer. The sample was CD4+ or CD8+ T cells sorted from blood, taken in a trial of the OX40 agonist ivuxolimab. In DNA form, the CDR3 reads TGTGCCATCTCCGCGTATGAGGGAGTCTCTGGAAACACCATATATTTT. Its protein is CAISAYEGVSGNTIYF.